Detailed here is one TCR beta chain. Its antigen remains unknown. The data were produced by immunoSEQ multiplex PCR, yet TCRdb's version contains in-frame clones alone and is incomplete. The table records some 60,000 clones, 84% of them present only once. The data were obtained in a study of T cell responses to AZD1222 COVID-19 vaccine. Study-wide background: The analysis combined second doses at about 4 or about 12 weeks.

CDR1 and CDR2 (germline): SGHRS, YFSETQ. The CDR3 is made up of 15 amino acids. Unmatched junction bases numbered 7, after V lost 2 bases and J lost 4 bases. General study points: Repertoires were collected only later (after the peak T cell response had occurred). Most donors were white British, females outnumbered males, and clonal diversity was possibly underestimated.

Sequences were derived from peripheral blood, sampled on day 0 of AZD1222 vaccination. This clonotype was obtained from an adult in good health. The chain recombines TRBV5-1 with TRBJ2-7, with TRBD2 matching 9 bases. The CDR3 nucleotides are TGCGCCAGCAGCTTTCTTAGCGGGAGTAATTACGAGCAGTACTTC. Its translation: CASSFLSGSNYEQYF.